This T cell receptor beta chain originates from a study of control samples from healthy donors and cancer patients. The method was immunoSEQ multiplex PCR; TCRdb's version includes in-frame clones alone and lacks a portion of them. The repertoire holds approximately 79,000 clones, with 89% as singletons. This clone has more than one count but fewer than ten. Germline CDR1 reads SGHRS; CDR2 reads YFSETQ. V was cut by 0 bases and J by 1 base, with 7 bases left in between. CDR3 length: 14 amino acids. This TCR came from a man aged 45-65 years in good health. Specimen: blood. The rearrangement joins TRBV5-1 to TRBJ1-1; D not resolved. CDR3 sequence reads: CASSLGRENTEAFF. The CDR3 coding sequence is TGCGCCAGCAGCTTGGGGCGAGAGAACACTGAAGCTTTCTTT.